These 17 T cell receptor beta chains were sequenced from one sample in a study of cytomegalovirus exposure and HLA in healthy donors. Vbeta (60) and Jbeta (13) primers were used in the PCR. Sequenced by immunoSEQ multiplex PCR; TCRdb stores in-frame clones only, minus some. The sample holds about 110,000 clones. The source material was PBMCs. All receptors derive from a man aged 18 to 30 in good health and CMV-seronegative.

The rearrangement links TRBV28 to TRBJ1-2; TRBD1 might be the D (5 bases). Trimming took 7 bases from V and 2 from J, leaving 11 bases between them. This CDR3 region has 13 residues. Germline V gene data show CDR1 as MDHEN and CDR2 as SYDVKM. The CDR3 DNA follows: TGTGCCAGCACGTCTGGGGCGAACTATGGCTACACCTTC. It is translated as CASTSGANYGYTF.

The J gene is TRBJ2-2, the V gene TRBV21-1; the table gives TRBD1 as D, unverified against the DNA. TRBV21-1 is a listed pseudogene. CDR3 size: 17 residues. Here the CDR3 DNA reads TGTGCCAGCAGCAAAGTAGGGACAGAATCGAACACCGGGGAGCTGTTTTTT. Its translation is CASSKVGTESNTGELFF.

The chain combines TRBV5-1 with TRBJ2-7, with TRBD1 matching 7 bases. V gave up 4 bases and J gave up 5 bases; unmatched junction bases: 15. Per germline, CDR1 SGHRS and CDR2 YFSETQ. CDR3 length equals 16 residues. The CDR3 DNA follows: TGCGCCAGCAGCAGACGAACGACAGGGAATATGGACGAGCAGTACTTC. Its translation: CASSRRTTGNMDEQYF.

The V and J genes are TRBV7-8 and TRBJ1-5; TRBD1 matches 8 bases. CDR3 size: 18 residues. J gave up 1 base and V 4 bases, and 12 bases lay outside the gene matches. Germline V gene sequence: CDR1 SGHVS, CDR2 FQNEAQ. The CDR3 protein is CASSSARQGQGSNQPQHF. For the CDR3, the DNA is TGTGCCAGCAGCTCCGCGAGACAGGGGCAAGGGAGCAATCAGCCCCAGCATTTT.

The rearrangement joins TRBV19 to TRBJ2-4; 9 bases map to TRBD1. With 6 bases clipped from V and 15 bases from J, the junction kept 21 bases outside the gene matches. Per germline, CDR1 LNHDA and CDR2 SQIVND (reference sequence). CDR3 length: 16 residues. The CDR3: CASRRNRGRGLGDRYF. Here the CDR3 DNA reads TGTGCCAGTAGGAGAAACAGGGGGCGCGGTTTAGGAGATAGGTACTTC.

The gene calls are TRBV5-5 and TRBJ2-7; 11 bases match TRBD2. This CDR3 has 16 residues. The germline V gene has CDR1 SGHKS and CDR2 YYEKEE (reference sequence). J lost 4 bases, V lost 0 bases, and 6 bases had no gene match. CDR3 region: CASSLGASGRSYEQYF. Here the CDR3 DNA reads TGTGCCAGCAGCTTGGGAGCTAGCGGGAGGAGTTACGAGCAGTACTTC.

The rearrangement joins TRBV19 to TRBJ2-6, with TRBD2 as a possible D gene (5 bases). This CDR3 has 18 amino acids. The V gene's germline CDR1 is LNHDA and CDR2 SQIVND (reference sequence). V was shortened by 0 bases and J by 0 bases, with 12 bases between the two germline ends. This chain's CDR3 is CASSIESFGDSGANVLTF. DNA of the CDR3: TGTGCCAGTAGTATAGAAAGTTTCGGGGACTCTGGGGCCAACGTCCTGACTTTC.

V gene TRBV7-8 combines with J gene TRBJ1-2, with D uncertain. Germline CDR1 SGHVS, CDR2 FQNEAQ. Trimming took off 5 bases at V and 4 bases at J, with 17 bases between the two ends. The CDR3 is 15 amino acids. The CDR3 is CASSRYADSSYGYTF. The CDR3 region has the DNA TGTGCCAGCAGCCGATATGCAGATTCAAGCTATGGCTACACCTTC.

The chain uses TRBV7-9 and TRBJ1-1; TRBD1 matches at 7 bases. Germline lookup yields CDR1 SEHNR and CDR2 FQNEAQ (reference sequence). The CDR3 runs to 18 residues. J lost 0 bases, V lost 5 bases, and 15 bases had no gene match. CDR3 in amino acids: CASSHPFGTEILNTEAFF. In nucleotides, the CDR3 is TGTGCCAGCAGCCATCCGTTCGGGACAGAAATCTTGAACACTGAAGCTTTCTTT. Together with reference TRBV7-9 and TRBJ1-1, the CDR3 gives the full variable domain: DTGVSQNPRHKITKRGQNVTFRCDPISEHNRLYWYRQTLGQGPEFLTYFQNEAQLEKSRLLSDRFSAERPKGSFSTLEIQRTEQGDSAMYLCASSHPFGTEILNTEAFFGQGTRLTVV.

The chain employs TRBV11-2 and TRBJ1-2; weak D call: TRBD1 (5 bases). The V end was cut by 0 bases, the J end by 8 bases, with 19 bases between. In germline, CDR1 is SGHAT, CDR2 FQNNGV. The CDR3 covers 16 residues. The CDR3 region is CASSLDQRGRVWGYTF. Written as DNA, the CDR3 is TGTGCCAGCAGCTTAGATCAAAGAGGCAGGGTATGGGGCTACACCTTC.

V gene TRBV6-6 combines with J gene TRBJ2-5, with 10 nucleotides matching TRBD1. The CDR3 covers 13 residues. Germline V CDR1 and CDR2: MNHNY, SVGAGI (reference sequence). V trimming: 10 bases; J trimming: 3 bases; junction bases outside the gene matches: 5. The CDR3 sequence: CATSGQGKETQYF. The CDR3 DNA reads TGTGCCACCTCGGGACAGGGGAAAGAGACCCAGTACTTC.

V is TRBV7-2 and J is TRBJ2-7, with 9 bases fitting TRBD2. Germline V lookup: CDR1 SGHTA, CDR2 FQGNSA. Trimming cost V 2 bases and J 2 bases; bases outside gene matches: 7. There are 16 residues in the CDR3. The CDR3 region has the DNA TGTGCCAGCAGCTTAAGGGCGGGAGGGGGGCCCTACGAGCAGTACTTC. It translates to CASSLRAGGGPYEQYF. The full variable domain, rest sourced from reference TRBV7-2 and TRBJ2-7, is GAGVSQSPSNKVTEKGKDVELRCDPISGHTALYWYRQSLGQGLEFLIYFQGNSAPDKSGLPSDRFSAERTGGSVSTLTIQRTQQEDSAVYLCASSLRAGGGPYEQYFGPGTRLTVT.

J is TRBJ1-1 and V is TRBV6-1, with D unclear. Trimming removed 5 bases at V and 0 bases at J, with 10 bases between. Germline loops: CDR1 MNHNS, CDR2 SASEGT. This CDR3 contains 14 residues. In DNA, the CDR3 is TGTGCCAGCAGTCTTCCAGCGATGAACACTGAAGCTTTCTTT. Translated: CASSLPAMNTEAFF.

The gene calls are TRBV5-1 and TRBJ2-5; D gene unclear. V lost 4 bases to trimming and J lost 2 bases, with 9 bases between them. This CDR3 contains 13 residues. CDR1 SGHRS and CDR2 YFSETQ come from the germline V gene. The CDR3 bases are TGCGCCAGCAGCGGATTAGCTCAAGAGACCCAGTACTTC. It is translated as CASSGLAQETQYF.

The rearrangement joins TRBV19 to TRBJ1-2; 7 bases are shared with TRBD1. The CDR3 is 17 amino acids. Germline V gives CDR1 LNHDA, CDR2 SQIVND (reference sequence). With V trimmed by 5 bases and J by 8 bases, 20 bases remained unmatched. CDR3 residues: CASSAQGENSRFRGYTF. CDR3 DNA sequence: TGTGCCAGTAGTGCCCAGGGGGAAAACTCCAGATTTAGAGGCTACACCTTC. Variable domain in full (rest from reference TRBV19 and TRBJ1-2): DGGITQSPKYLFRKEGQNVTLSCEQNLNHDAMYWYRQDPGQGLRLIYYSQIVNDFQKGDIAEGYSVSREKKESFPLTVTSAQKNPTAFYLCASSAQGENSRFRGYTFGSGTRLTVV.

J is TRBJ1-4 and V is TRBV6-6; 10 bases map to TRBD1. The germline V gene has CDR1 MNHNY and CDR2 SVGAGI (reference sequence). Trimming cost V 5 bases and J 7 bases; bases outside gene matches: 4. This CDR3 is built from 14 residues. The CDR3 protein is CASSRQGAGEKLFF. The CDR3 coding sequence is TGTGCCAGCAGTCGACAGGGGGCCGGTGAAAAACTGTTTTTT.

The chain carries TRBV5-6 and TRBJ1-2; 7 bases line up with TRBD1. The CDR3 length is 13 residues. CDR1 is SGHDT and CDR2 is YYEEEE in the germline V gene. Trimming removed 5 bases from V and 6 bases from J; junction bases left unmatched: 7. The CDR3 DNA is TGTGCCAGCAGGCGACAGGGCGGACATGGCTACACCTTC. Residues: CASRRQGGHGYTF.